The clone carrying this T cell receptor beta chain was seen repeatedly, ten times or more. As for time point: newly diagnosed GD, antithyroid drugs for less than 3 months. Preparation of the TCR library used RNA extracted from PBMCs. According to the study, TCR beta libraries were built with iRepertoire HTBI primers and CDR3-region Arm-PCR. TCRdb redid the calling of the multiplex PCR reads with MiXCR, one entry per CDR3 protein. The repertoire holds hundreds of thousands of distinct CDR3 sequences, with 15% to 20% as singletons. This specimen belongs to a study of regulatory T cells in long-lasting Graves disease. V was pared by 3 bases and J by 2 bases, with 14 bases between. Germline assignment: CDR1 DFQATT and CDR2 SNEGSKA (reference sequence). CDR3 length: 15 residues.

The TCR sequence derives from a female donor with Graves disease. The J gene is TRBJ1-5, the V gene TRBV20-1; D is unclear. The specimen comprised peripheral blood mononuclear cells (PBMCs), sampled at new diagnosis, from a patient treated with antithyroid drugs. CDR3 sequence reads: CSASYNLGGNQPQHF. The CDR3 coding sequence is TGCAGTGCTAGCTACAACCTTGGTGGCAATCAGCCCCAGCATTTT.